Following are 2 T cell receptor beta chains from one sample sequenced in a study of cytotoxic CD8 clonotypes in ibrutinib-treated CLL. TCRdb's table, derived via immunoSEQ multiplex PCR, lists solely in-frame clones and lacks some. The data contain roughly 50,000 clones, more than 55% of them singletons. This sample comprised PBMCs, obtained after 24 months of ibrutinib treatment. The receptors originated from a human donor with chronic lymphocytic leukemia.

V is TRBV5-1 and J is TRBJ2-5; D is uncertain. This CDR3 comprises 13 residues. Per the germline V gene, CDR1 is SGHRS and CDR2 is YFSETQ. Trimming removed 4 bases from V and 0 bases from J, with 7 bases in between. The CDR3 loop is CASSRHYQETQYF. The CDR3 nucleotides are TGCGCCAGCAGCCGACACTACCAAGAGACCCAGTACTTC.

V and J are TRBV2 and TRBJ1-5; weak D call: TRBD1 (5 bases). The CDR3 consists of 15 residues. The germline V and J ends were trimmed by 6 bases and 2 bases, with 14 bases remaining between them. The V gene's germline CDR1 is SNHLY and CDR2 FYNNEI. CDR3 in amino acids: CASRENRNGNQPQHF. The CDR3 DNA is TGTGCCAGCAGGGAAAACAGGAACGGCAATCAGCCCCAGCATTTT.